These 6 T cell receptor beta chains share one sample of origin, sequenced in a study of cytomegalovirus exposure and HLA in healthy donors. The PCR had 60 Vbeta and 13 Jbeta primers. The data were produced by immunoSEQ multiplex PCR, yet TCRdb's version contains in-frame clones alone and is incomplete. Of roughly 130,000 clones in the sample, about three quarters were seen once. The sequenced sample was PBMCs. These receptors were taken from a woman in her fifties or sixties in good health and CMV-seropositive.

The chain carries TRBV29-1 and TRBJ2-1, with D perhaps TRBD1 (6 bases). Trimming stripped 8 bases from V and 4 bases from J, with 15 bases between. Germline CDR1 is SQVTM and CDR2 is ANQGSEA. This CDR3 has 13 residues. The CDR3 loop is CSNARDNYNEQFF. CDR3 bases: TGCAGCAACGCCCGGGACAATTACAATGAGCAGTTCTTC.

The chain recombines TRBV27 with TRBJ2-7; 7 nucleotides match TRBD1. There are 13 residues in the CDR3. Germline loops: CDR1 MNHEY, CDR2 SMNVEV (reference sequence). Germline trimming cut 5 bases from V and 2 bases from J; bases unmatched to any gene: 3. CDR3 DNA: TGTGCCAGCAGTCGAGGGACAGCCTACGAGCAGTACTTC. It yields the protein CASSRGTAYEQYF.

The chain has TRBV27 and TRBJ2-5; TRBD1 aligns across 7 bases. Near its end, the DNA agrees better with TRBJ2-7, so the J call may be wrong. The CDR3 loop spans 14 amino acids. Germline lookup yields CDR1 MNHEY and CDR2 SMNVEV (reference sequence). Here the CDR3 DNA reads TGTGCCAGCAGTTCGGGACAGCCCTCCTACGAGCAGTACTTC. Residues: CASSSGQPSYEQYF.

At least ten counts were recorded for this clone. The chain combines TRBV10-3 with TRBJ2-1; tentatively, D is TRBD1 (7 bases). V was pared by 10 bases and J by 6 bases, with 19 bases between. The CDR3 loop spans 14 amino acids. Germline CDR1 reads ENHRY; CDR2 reads SYGVKD. The CDR3 DNA is TGTGCCACCATCAAAGGACAGGAGGGCAATGAGCAGTTCTTC. It is translated as CATIKGQEGNEQFF.

The chain uses TRBV6-1 and TRBJ2-1; 15 positions match TRBD2. Trimming cost V 4 bases and J 9 bases; bases outside gene matches: 4. CDR1 is MNHNS, CDR2 SASEGT, per germline. This CDR3 is 15 amino acids long. CDR3 sequence (DNA): TGTGCCAGCAGTGGGACTAGCGGGGGGGCCAGTGAGCAGTTCTTC. As protein: CASSGTSGGASEQFF.

The chain links TRBV5-8 to TRBJ2-5; TRBD1 matches 7 bases. The V segment lost 5 bases and the J segment 2 bases; nucleotides outside the gene matches: 6. CDR1 and CDR2 (germline): SGHTS, YDEGEE. This CDR3 is built from 14 residues. CDR3: CASRRGTEQETQYF. In nucleotides, the CDR3 is TGTGCCAGCAGGCGAGGGACAGAGCAAGAGACCCAGTACTTC. The entire variable domain, with the rest obtained from reference TRBV5-8 and TRBJ2-5, is as follows: EAGVTQSPTHLIKTRGQQATLRCSPISGHTSVYWYQQALGLGLQFLLWYDEGEERNRGNFPPRFSGRQFPNYSSELNVNALELEDSALYLCASRRGTEQETQYFGPGTRLLVL.